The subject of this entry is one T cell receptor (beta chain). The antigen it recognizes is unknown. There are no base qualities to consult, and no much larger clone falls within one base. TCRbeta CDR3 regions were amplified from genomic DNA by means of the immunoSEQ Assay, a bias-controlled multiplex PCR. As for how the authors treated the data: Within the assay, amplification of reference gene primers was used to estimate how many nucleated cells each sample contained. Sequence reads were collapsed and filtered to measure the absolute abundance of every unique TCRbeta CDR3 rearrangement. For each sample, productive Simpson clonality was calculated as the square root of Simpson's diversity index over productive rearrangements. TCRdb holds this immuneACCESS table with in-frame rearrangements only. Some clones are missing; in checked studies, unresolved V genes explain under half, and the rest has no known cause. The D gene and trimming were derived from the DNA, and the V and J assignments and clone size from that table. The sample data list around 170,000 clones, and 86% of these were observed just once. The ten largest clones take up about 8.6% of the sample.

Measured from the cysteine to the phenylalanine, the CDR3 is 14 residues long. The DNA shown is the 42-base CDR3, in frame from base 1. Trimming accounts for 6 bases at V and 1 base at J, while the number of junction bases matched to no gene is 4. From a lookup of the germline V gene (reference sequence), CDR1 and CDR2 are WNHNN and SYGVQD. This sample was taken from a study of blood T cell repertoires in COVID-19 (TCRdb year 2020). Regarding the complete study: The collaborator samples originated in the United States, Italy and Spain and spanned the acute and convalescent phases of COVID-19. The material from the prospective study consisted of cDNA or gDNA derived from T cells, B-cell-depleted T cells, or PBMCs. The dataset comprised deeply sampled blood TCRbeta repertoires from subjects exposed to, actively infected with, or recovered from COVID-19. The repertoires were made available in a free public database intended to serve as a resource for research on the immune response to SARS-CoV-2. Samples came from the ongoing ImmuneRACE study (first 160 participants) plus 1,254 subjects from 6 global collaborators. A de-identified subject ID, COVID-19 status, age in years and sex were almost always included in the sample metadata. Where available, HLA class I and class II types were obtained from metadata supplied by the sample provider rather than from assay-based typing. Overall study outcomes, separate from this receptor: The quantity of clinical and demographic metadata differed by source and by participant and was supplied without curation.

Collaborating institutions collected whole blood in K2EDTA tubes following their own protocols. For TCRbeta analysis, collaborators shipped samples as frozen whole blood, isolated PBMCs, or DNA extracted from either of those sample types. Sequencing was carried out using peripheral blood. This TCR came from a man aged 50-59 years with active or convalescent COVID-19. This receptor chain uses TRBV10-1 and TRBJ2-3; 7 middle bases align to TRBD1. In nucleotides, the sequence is TGCGCCAGCAGCAGACAGGGAGGCACAGATACGCAGTATTTT. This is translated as CASSRQGGTDTQYF.